The entry that follows covers one T cell receptor beta chain sequence. The record originates from a study of blood T cell repertoires in COVID-19. As for the study in general: Acute and convalescent COVID-19 specimens originated in the United States, Italy and Spain. T cells, B-cell-depleted T cells, or PBMCs provided the cDNA or gDNA that served as material.

The protocol was immunoSEQ multiplex PCR, while the TCRdb copy is restricted to in-frame clones and leaves out a portion. This table holds approximately 190,000 clones, about 85% found once. V shed 0 bases, J shed 1 base, and the junction held 11 bases outside the gene matches. This CDR3 region has 19 residues. CDR1 and CDR2 (germline): SGHDT, YYEEEE. The specimen sequenced was peripheral blood. The clonotype originates from a man in his 70s with active or convalescent COVID-19. The chain employs TRBV5-6 and TRBJ2-1; 9 nucleotides align to TRBD2. CDR3 in amino acids: CASSLGWGSGSISYNEQFF. DNA for the CDR3: TGTGCCAGCAGCTTGGGTTGGGGTAGCGGGAGTATTTCCTACAATGAGCAGTTCTTC.